This T cell receptor beta chain was sequenced for a study of shared clonotypes between healthy human individuals. CDR3 length: 13 amino acids. Trimming left V 5 bases short and J 0 bases short, with 5 bases between. Germline values: CDR1 SGHAT, CDR2 FQNNGV. Method: immunoSEQ multiplex PCR; TCRdb's copy keeps in-frame clones and lacks some. The data show 2 million to 3 million clones, more than 90% seen once. A note on this clone: Its cognate antigen is unknown. Other DNA sequences from this sample encode an identical CDR3 as well.

Participating donors were healthy, HIV-negative adults free of recent acute infections or vaccinations. CD4+ cells yielded CD45RA+ naive and CD45RA-negative memory subsets. Study conclusions and caveats: Genetic and exposure-history diversity was limited by the few donors. In contrast to clonotypes shared by all four donors, non-shared clonotypes had lower generation probabilities.

Sequenced sample: naive CD4+ T cells sorted from blood. Subset defined: CD45RA+ positively selected. This TCR came from a man between 18 and 35 years old in good health. This chain joins TRBV11-2 and TRBJ1-3; D unclear. CDR3 in amino acids: CASSPSSGNTIYF. CDR3 nucleotide sequence: TGTGCCAGCAGCCCGTCCTCTGGAAACACCATATATTTT. Looking up the rest from reference TRBV11-2 and TRBJ1-3 gives the full variable domain: EAGVAQSPRYKIIEKRQSVAFWCNPISGHATLYWYQQILGQGPKLLIQFQNNGVVDDSQLPKDRFSAERLKGVDSTLKIQPAKLEDSAVYLCASSPSSGNTIYFGEGSWLTVV.